A single sample gave rise to the 9 T cell receptor beta chains below, sequenced in a study of blood T cell repertoires in COVID-19. Measured with immunoSEQ multiplex PCR; TCRdb has only the in-frame clones, and not every one. The sample holds roughly 180,000 clones, 65% to 90% seen once. Sequenced input: peripheral blood. Receptors were obtained from a man aged 55 to 70 with acute or convalescent COVID-19.

This clone was counted only a few times. CDR3 bases: TGTGCCAGCAGTTACTCGATCAGGGTGGAGCAGTTCTTC. Its translation is CASSYSIRVEQFF. The chain links TRBV6-6 to TRBJ2-1, with D perhaps matching TRBD1 (5 bases). Germline assignment: CDR1 MNHNY and CDR2 SVGAGI (reference sequence). Trimming left V 0 bases short and J 10 bases short, with 10 bases between. The CDR3 consists of 13 residues.

The sample holds one count of this clone. J is TRBJ2-7 and V is TRBV5-4; possible D gene TRBD2, 6 bases. The V gene's germline CDR1 is SGHNT and CDR2 YYREEE (reference sequence). The V end lost 5 bases, the J end lost 7 bases, and 10 bases lay between the germline ends. The CDR3 loop spans 11 amino acids. The CDR3 DNA reads as TGTGCCAGCAGTGCTGGAGGGGAGCAGTACTTC. Protein sequence: CASSAGGEQYF.

The genes are TRBV7-3 and TRBJ2-7, with TRBD2 identical over 9 bases. After removal of 5 bases from V and 4 bases from J, the junction contained 9 bases not matched to a gene. Looked up from germline, CDR1 is SGHTA and CDR2 is FQGTGA. There are 15 residues in the CDR3. This CDR3 is CASSLGAGGPYEQYF. The CDR3 nucleotides read TGTGCCAGCAGCCTGGGGGCGGGAGGGCCTTACGAGCAGTACTTC.

The rearrangement joins TRBV27 to TRBJ2-6; 8 bases are a match to TRBD1. Losses at the gene ends were 4 bases for V and 0 bases for J; bases not matched to a gene: 5. This CDR3 contains 17 residues. Germline lookup yields CDR1 MNHEY and CDR2 SMNVEV (reference sequence). DNA of the CDR3: TGTGCCAGCAGTTGGACAGGGAGCTTCTCTGGGGCCAACGTCCTGACTTTC. This encodes CASSWTGSFSGANVLTF.

V gene TRBV5-1 combines with J gene TRBJ2-3, with 15 bases identical to TRBD2. CDR1 is SGHRS and CDR2 is YFSETQ in the germline V gene. The V gene end was trimmed by 4 bases and the J gene end by 3 bases; junction bases not matched to a gene: 6. This CDR3 is built from 17 residues. The CDR3 DNA reads as TGCGCCAGCAGCCCGGGAGGACTAGCGGGAGGGACAGATACGCAGTATTTT. Its protein product is CASSPGGLAGGTDTQYF.

CDR3 amino acids: CASSMRETAYNEQFF. CDR3 coding DNA: TGTGCCAGCAGTATGCGGGAGACCGCCTACAATGAGCAGTTCTTC. This rearrangement joins TRBV2 to TRBJ2-1, with 7 positions matching TRBD2. Germline V gene data show CDR1 as SNHLY and CDR2 as FYNNEI. V was clipped by 5 bases and J by 2 bases; unmatched bases: 6. The CDR3 has 15 residues.

A single count supports this clone. The chain links TRBV13 to TRBJ1-1, with 9 positions matching TRBD1. The CDR3 is 15 amino acids. The germline V gene has CDR1 PRHDT and CDR2 FYEKMQ (reference sequence). V trimming: 4 bases; J trimming: 1 base; junction bases outside the gene matches: 4. The DNA of the CDR3 is TGTGCCAGCAGCTCCCTGGGACAGGGGAACACTGAAGCTTTCTTT. The encoded protein is CASSSLGQGNTEAFF. Based on the CDR3 plus reference TRBV13 and TRBJ1-1, the full variable domain is AAGVIQSPRHLIKEKRETATLKCYPIPRHDTVYWYQQGPGQDPQFLISFYEKMQSDKGSIPDRFSAQQFSDYHSELNMSSLELGDSALYFCASSSLGQGNTEAFFGQGTRLTVV.

This chain links TRBV7-2 with TRBJ1-6; 7 nucleotides align to TRBD1. V lost 2 bases, J lost 0 bases, and 4 bases stayed unmatched. The CDR3 consists of 17 residues. Germline V gene sequence: CDR1 SGHTA, CDR2 FQGNSA. CDR3 sequence: CASSLRGLSSYNSPLHF. The DNA for the CDR3 is TGTGCCAGCAGCTTAAGGGGGCTCAGCTCCTATAATTCACCCCTCCACTTT.

V and J are TRBV10-3 and TRBJ2-7; D perhaps matches TRBD1 (6 bases). Germline CDR1 ENHRY, CDR2 SYGVKD. Trimming stripped 4 bases from V and 2 bases from J, with 9 bases between. The CDR3 is made up of 13 amino acids. CDR3: CAISVGGTYEQYF. The CDR3 DNA reads as TGTGCCATCAGTGTAGGGGGAACCTACGAGCAGTACTTC.